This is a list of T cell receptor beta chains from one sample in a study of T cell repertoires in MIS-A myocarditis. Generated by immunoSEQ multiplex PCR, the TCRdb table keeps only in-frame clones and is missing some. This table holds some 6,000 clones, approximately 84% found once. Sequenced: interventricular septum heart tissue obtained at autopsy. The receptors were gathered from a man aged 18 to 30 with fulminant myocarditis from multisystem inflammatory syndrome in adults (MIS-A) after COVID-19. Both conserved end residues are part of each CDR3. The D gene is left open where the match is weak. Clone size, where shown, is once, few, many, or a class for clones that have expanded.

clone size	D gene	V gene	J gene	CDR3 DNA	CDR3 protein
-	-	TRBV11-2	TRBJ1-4	TGTGCCAGCAGCTCCAGACAGGCCTGGGATGAAAAACTGTTTTTT	CASSSRQAWDEKLFF
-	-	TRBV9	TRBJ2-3	TGTGCCAGCAGCGTATCGGTCAGGGCTACAGATACGCAGTATTTT	CASSVSVRATDTQYF
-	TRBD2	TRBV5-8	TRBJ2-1	TGTGCCAGCAGCCCATATAGCGGGGGAGACCCCAACAATGAGCAGTTCTTC	CASSPYSGGDPNNEQFF
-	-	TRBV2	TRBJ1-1	TGTGCCAGCAGTGAGCTGGAGAACACTGAAGCTTTCTTT	CASSELENTEAFF
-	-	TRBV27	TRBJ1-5	TGTGCCAGCAGTCCTTGGGACGGCTCCCGGCCCCAGCATTTT	CASSPWDGSRPQHF
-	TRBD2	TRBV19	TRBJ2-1	TGTGCCAGTAGTCGGTTTGCGGGGGGGCTTTCAGGTTCCTACAATGAGCAGTTCTTC	CASSRFAGGLSGSYNEQFF
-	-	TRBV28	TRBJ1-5	TGTGCCAGCAGCATTGGGACTTATAGCAATCAGCCCCAGCATTTT	CASSIGTYSNQPQHF
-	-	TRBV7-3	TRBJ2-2	TGTGCCAGCAGCGGAGAAACCGGGGAGCTGTTTTTT	CASSGETGELFF
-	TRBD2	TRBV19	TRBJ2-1	TGTGCCAGTAGTATAGAAGGGCGACTAGCGGGTAAAGATGAGCAGTTCTTC	CASSIEGRLAGKDEQFF
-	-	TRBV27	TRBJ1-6	TGTGCCAGCAGTTTGGGCGGCTCTAATTCACCCCTCCACTTT	CASSLGGSNSPLHF
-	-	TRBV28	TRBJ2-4	TGTGCCAGCAGTTTTCGGGGCGGCATTCAGTACTTC	CASSFRGGIQYF
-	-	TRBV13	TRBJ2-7	TGTGCCAGCAGCCAAAGATCAGGGGCCTACGAGCAGTACTTC	CASSQRSGAYEQYF
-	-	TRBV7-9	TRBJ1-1	TGCGCCAGCAGCTTCTCCACAAGGAACACTGAAGCTTTCTTT	CASSFSTRNTEAFF
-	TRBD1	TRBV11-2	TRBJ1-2	TGTGCCAGCACCCCCAAGTGGCAGGGGGCATTCCGGGGCTACACCTTC	CASTPKWQGAFRGYTF
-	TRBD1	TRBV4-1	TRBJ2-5	TGCGCCAGCAGCCAAGTCGGGACAGGGCCCCAAGAGACCCAGTACTTC	CASSQVGTGPQETQYF
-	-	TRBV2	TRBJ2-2	TGTGCCAGCAGTCTGCTCACCGGGGGCCGGAGTGGCGGGGAGCTGTTTTTT	CASSLLTGGRSGGELFF
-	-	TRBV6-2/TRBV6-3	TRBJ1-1	TGTGCCAGCAGTTACAGGGAAGACACTGAAGCTTTCTTT	CASSYREDTEAFF
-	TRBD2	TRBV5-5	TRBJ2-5	TGTGCCAGCAGCTTGGAGCTAGCGGCCCCGTGGCAAGAGACCCAGTACTTC	CASSLELAAPWQETQYF
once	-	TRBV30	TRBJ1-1	TGTGCCTGGACCCTCTGGGGCGGCACTGAAGCTTTCTTT	CAWTLWGGTEAFF
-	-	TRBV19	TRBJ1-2	TGTGCCAGTAGTATAGGACACGGCGGCTATGGCTACACCTTC	CASSIGHGGYGYTF
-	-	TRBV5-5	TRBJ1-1	TGTGCCAGCAGCTCCCAGGGAGCTGACACTGAAGCTTTCTTT	CASSSQGADTEAFF
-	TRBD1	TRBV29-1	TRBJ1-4	TGCAGCGTCACCCCTATAGGACAGGGGGCTGAAAAACTGTTTTTT	CSVTPIGQGAEKLFF
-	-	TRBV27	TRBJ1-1	TGTGCCAGCTTTCAAGACAGTTACACTGAAGCTTTCTTT	CASFQDSYTEAFF
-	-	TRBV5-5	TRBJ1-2	TGTGCCAGCAGCTGGGGGGGGCGTATGGATGGCTACACCTTC	CASSWGGRMDGYTF
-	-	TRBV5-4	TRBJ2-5	TGTGCCAGCAGCTTGGAAGGGTTCGGGGGATTTCAAGAGACCCAGTACTTC	CASSLEGFGGFQETQYF
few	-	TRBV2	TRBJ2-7	TGTGCCAGCAGGTCCTACGAGCAGTACTTC	CASRSYEQYF
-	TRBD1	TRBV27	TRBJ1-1	TGTGCCAGCAGTCCGGGGACAGCTAACACTGAAGCTTTCTTT	CASSPGTANTEAFF
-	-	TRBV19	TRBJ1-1	TGTGCCAGTAGTAATGGGGGGTTCGACACTGAAGCTTTCTTT	CASSNGGFDTEAFF
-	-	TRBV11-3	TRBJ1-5	TGTGCCAGCAGCTTTGGTAATCAGGCAGCCGTAAATCAGCCCCAGCATTTT	CASSFGNQAAVNQPQHF
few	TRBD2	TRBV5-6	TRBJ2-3	TGTGCCAGCAGCTCGGGACTAGCGGGGGGGCTCGGAGATACGCAGTATTTT	CASSSGLAGGLGDTQYF
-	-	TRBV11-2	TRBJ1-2	TGTGCCAGCAGCCCCCGGGCCAGCGAAACCTATGGCTACACCTTC	CASSPRASETYGYTF
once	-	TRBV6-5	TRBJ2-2	TGTGCCAGCAAAGGGTCACATGGAGGCGGGGAGCTGTTTTTT	CASKGSHGGGELFF
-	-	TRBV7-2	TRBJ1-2	TGTGCCAGCAGCCCGGATGCGAGGGGAGGCTACACCTTC	CASSPDARGGYTF
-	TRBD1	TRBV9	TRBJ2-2	TGTGCCAGCACCTCACCGGGACAGGGGGTCGGGGAGCTGTTTTTT	CASTSPGQGVGELFF
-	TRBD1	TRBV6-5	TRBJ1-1	TGTGCCAGCAGTTACTCGACAGGGGTCACTGAAGCTTTCTTT	CASSYSTGVTEAFF
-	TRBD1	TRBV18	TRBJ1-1	TGTGCCAGCTCACCAGAAAACAGGGGAGCTTTCTTT	CASSPENRGAFF
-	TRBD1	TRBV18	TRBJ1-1	TGTGCCAGCTCATCCCGGGACAGGGCGACTGAAGCTTTCTTT	CASSSRDRATEAFF
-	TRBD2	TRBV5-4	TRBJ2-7	TGTGCCAGCAGCTCCCGAACTCGGGAGGGGAAGTACGAGCAGTACTTC	CASSSRTREGKYEQYF
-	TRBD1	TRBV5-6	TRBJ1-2	TGTGCCAGCAGAAGTCAAAGGGGGCTGAGGTTGGATGGCTACACCTTC	CASRSQRGLRLDGYTF